This T cell receptor beta chain originates from a study of OX40 agonist ivuxolimab in advanced cancers. Across the whole study: Age averaged around 58 years (range roughly 23 to 80), and roughly 80% were male. Allowance was made for prior anti-PD-1, anti-PD-L1 or anti-CTLA-4 therapy, and about 44% had some.

CDR1 and CDR2 (germline): SGHRS, YFSETQ. V was cut by 4 bases and J by 7 bases, with 18 bases left in between. The CDR3 is 14 amino acids. Baseline, cycle 4 day 1, and cycle 7 day 1 were the blood sampling points. Clones were sequenced by immunoSEQ multiplex PCR, and TCRdb holds only the in-frame ones, with some missing. The repertoire holds around 95,000 clones, with roughly 93% as singletons. Sequences were derived from CD4+ or CD8+ T cells sorted from blood, sampled in a trial of the OX40 agonist ivuxolimab. The rearrangement joins TRBV5-1 to TRBJ2-7, with D perhaps TRBD1 or TRBD2 (5 bases each). The sequence was obtained from an adult with an advanced solid tumor such as melanoma, head and neck, liver or kidney cancer. CDR3 sequence (DNA): TGCGCCAGCAGCCCCTCCGGGACGGACATAGAGCAGTACTTC. It encodes CASSPSGTDIEQYF.